This record looks at one TCR beta chain sequence and its context. This clonotype was seen a handful of times. It has no known antigen specificity. Per-base quality was not reported, and no clone a single base away is much larger than it. Libraries were made using PCR. For sequencing, an Illumina HiSeq 2500 was employed. TCR library preparation used molecular barcoding, with unique molecular identifiers applied to normalize quantification of the TCRbeta repertoire. TCRdb reran the public reads through fastp at Q25 and MiXCR, keeping productive beta chains. For every CDR3 protein sequence, its rows merge into one entry that carries the most common genes and DNA. For this sample the table gives a few hundred thousand distinct CDR3 sequences, of which 9.5% to 10% were detected only once. The ten largest clonotypes hold roughly 9.1% of the sample. The data were taken from a study of T-cell reconstitution after alpha-beta-depleted transplantation in children (dated by TCRdb to between 2015 and 2016). For context, the study as a whole: T-cell immune reconstitution after TCRalphabeta/CD19-depleted allogeneic hematopoietic cell transplantation in children was quantitatively tracked in the study by means of TCR repertoire profiling.

Trimming takes 0 bases from V and 4 bases from J, and the germline ends sit 3 bases apart. From the cysteine up to the phenylalanine, the CDR3 has a length of 13 residues. Of the read, only the CDR3 DNA is kept; its 39 bases are in frame from base 1. The germline V gene yields WSHSY for CDR1 and SAAADI for CDR2. This receptor was identified in a human donor who donated a stem cell graft to a child with SCID. The V and J segments used are TRBV10-2 and TRBJ2-2, with the D gene not clear enough to name. Material: PBMCs from the stem cell graft donor, obtained from the stem cell graft. CDR3 protein: CASSESSTGELFF. The DNA is as follows: TGCGCCAGCAGTGAGTCCTCCACCGGGGAGCTGTTTTTT.